Below, 6 T cell receptor beta chains from the same sample are listed, as sequenced in a study of shared clonotypes between healthy human individuals. Libraries were prepared by immunoSEQ multiplex PCR; TCRdb keeps only in-frame clonotypes and omits some of them. The table records 2 million to 2.5 million clones, nearly 97% of them present only once. Sequenced sample: naive CD4+ T cells sorted from blood. As for subset: CD45RA+ positively selected. These receptors were taken from a man aged 18 to 35 in good health.

The CDR3 here is CATQQGTVSNQPQHF. In DNA, the CDR3 is TGTGCCACCCAGCAGGGGACGGTTTCAAATCAGCCCCAGCATTTT. The chain joins TRBV19 to TRBJ1-5; TRBD1 might be the D (6 bases). Trimming took off 10 bases at V and 4 bases at J, with 20 bases between the two ends. The CDR3 spans 15 residues. Germline lookup yields CDR1 LNHDA and CDR2 SQIVND (reference sequence).

The chain employs TRBV9 and TRBJ1-2; 12 positions agree with TRBD1. Trimming took 0 bases from V and 11 from J; bases not matched to a gene: 8. The CDR3 sequence is 15 residues long. Germline CDR1 is SGDLS and CDR2 is YYNGEE. CDR3 bases: TGTGCCAGCAGCGTAGGAACCGGGACAGGGGGCCTATACACCTTC. Its translation is CASSVGTGTGGLYTF.

The rearrangement uses TRBV6-5 and TRBJ2-7; TRBD1 agrees at 11 bases. Losses at the gene ends were 8 bases for V and 2 bases for J; bases not matched to a gene: 8. The length of the CDR3 is 15 residues. From germline, CDR1 is MNHEY and CDR2 SVGAGI. This CDR3 is CASSTGTGGTYEQYF. The CDR3 DNA is TGTGCCAGCTCTACCGGGACAGGGGGGACCTACGAGCAGTACTTC.

The rearrangement links TRBV20-1 to TRBJ2-1; D call uncertain. Trimming took 6 bases from V and 7 from J, leaving 10 bases between them. Germline loops: CDR1 DFQATT, CDR2 SNEGSKA (reference sequence). This CDR3 contains 11 residues. CDR3 nucleotides: TGCAGTGCACCTAACTTGAATGAGCAGTTCTTC. Translating it yields CSAPNLNEQFF.

The chain joins TRBV29-1 to TRBJ2-2, with 12 bases that match TRBD1. With V trimmed by 4 bases and J by 6 bases, 3 bases remained unmatched. The CDR3 covers 14 residues. CDR1 SQVTM and CDR2 ANQGSEA come from the germline V gene. This CDR3 reads CSVVRDRGPGELFF. CDR3 DNA sequence: TGCAGCGTTGTAAGGGACAGGGGGCCCGGGGAGCTGTTTTTT.

V gene TRBV20-1 combines with J gene TRBJ2-7; the D is unclear. The V gene's germline CDR1 is DFQATT and CDR2 SNEGSKA (reference sequence). Between the trimmed V and J ends, which lost 6 bases and 1 base, there was a span of 7 bases. This CDR3 is 11 amino acids long. The CDR3 is CSAERSYEQYF. The CDR3 nucleotides are TGCAGTGCAGAACGATCCTACGAGCAGTACTTC.